The clone carrying this T cell receptor (beta chain) was observed a handful of times. The antigen is undetermined. This entry belongs to a study of cytomegalovirus exposure and HLA in healthy donors. Overall study findings and caveats: With further analysis later on, most CMV-associated TCR beta chains appeared HLA-restricted. Reportedly, HLA-A and HLA-B alleles of most subjects were accurately predicted from TCR beta. When analyzed later, the rates of TCR association showed variation by HLA locus, with DRB1 the most and HLA-C the fewest. In vitro testing confirmed a few CMV-associated chains as specific for CMV antigens.

The PCR used 60 Vbeta and 13 Jbeta primers. Libraries were prepared by immunoSEQ multiplex PCR; TCRdb keeps only in-frame clonotypes and omits some of them. The sample records more than 100,000 clones, 73% being singletons. The sample comprised PBMCs. This clonotype originated in a woman aged 40 to 50 in good health and CMV-seronegative.

CDR3 DNA: TGTGCCAGCTCACCACCGTACGGGGTGGGCACTGAAGCTTTCTTT. It specifies CASSPPYGVGTEAFF. The V gene is TRBV18, the J gene TRBJ1-1; D remains ambiguous. Germline CDR1 KGHSH, CDR2 LQKENI. Trimming removed 0 bases at V and 4 bases at J, with 12 bases between. This CDR3 has 15 amino acids.